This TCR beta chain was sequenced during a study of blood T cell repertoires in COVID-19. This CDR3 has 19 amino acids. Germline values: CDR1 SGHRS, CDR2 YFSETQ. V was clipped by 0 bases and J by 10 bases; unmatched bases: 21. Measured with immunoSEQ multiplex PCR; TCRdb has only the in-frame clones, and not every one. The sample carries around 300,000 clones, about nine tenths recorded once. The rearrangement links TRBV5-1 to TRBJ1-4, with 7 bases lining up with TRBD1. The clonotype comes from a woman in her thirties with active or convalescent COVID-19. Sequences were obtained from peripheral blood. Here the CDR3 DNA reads TGCGCCAGCAGCTTGGATGCCAGGGCCCAGGGGGTAGCGAAAGGAAAACTGTTTTTT. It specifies CASSLDARAQGVAKGKLFF.